This T cell receptor beta chain was observed in a study of blood T cell repertoires in COVID-19 (dated by TCRdb to about 2020). For context, the study as a whole: Samples from collaborators originated in the United States, Italy and Spain and spanned both the acute and convalescent phases of COVID-19. Deeply sampled blood TCRbeta repertoires from subjects exposed to, actively infected with, or recovered from COVID-19 were included in the dataset. The samples were drawn from the first 160 participants of the ongoing ImmuneRACE study and from 950 to 1,500 subjects provided by 6 global collaborators. The prospective study material was composed of cDNA or gDNA derived from T cells, B-cell-depleted T cells, or PBMCs. The sample metadata nearly always contained a de-identified subject ID, COVID-19 status, age in years and sex. The repertoires were made available in a free public database intended to serve as a resource for research on the immune response to SARS-CoV-2. HLA class I and class II types, where available, came from metadata supplied by the sample provider rather than from assay-based typing.

TCRbeta CDR3 regions were amplified from genomic DNA by means of the immunoSEQ Assay, a bias-controlled multiplex PCR. The original methods were these. Nucleated cell counts per sample were estimated from amplification of reference gene primers within the assay. To quantify the absolute abundance of each unique TCRbeta CDR3 rearrangement, sequence reads were collapsed and filtered. For each sample, productive Simpson clonality was calculated by taking the square root of Simpson's diversity index across productive rearrangements. Here the immuneACCESS table is served through TCRdb, limited to in-frame sequences with V and J called. Missing clones are a known gap in these copies; in checked studies unresolved V genes cover under half, and the rest lacks a known reason. Clone size and V and J calls were adopted from that table, with D and trimming inferred from the DNA. For this sample there are about 360,000 clones; more than 75% appear just once. The top ten hold 3% of the sample.

The collaborating institutions used their own protocols to collect whole blood in K2EDTA tubes. For TCRbeta analysis, collaborators shipped samples in one of three forms: frozen whole blood, isolated PBMCs, or DNA extracted from either of those sample types. The CDR3 numbers 16 residues from cysteine through phenylalanine. Only CDR3 DNA is held: 48 bases, read in frame from base 1. V ends up 1 base short and J 4 bases short, with an unmatched junction base count of 9. From a lookup of the germline V gene, CDR1 and CDR2 are SGHRS and YFSETQ. Turning to this clone: The antigen this receptor binds is unknown. One base away there is no much larger clone; base qualities are not given.

The full study reports these points: Clinical and demographic metadata were provided uncurated, with the amount varying by source and participant.

The source of this sequence is a human donor in a cohort sampled during active COVID-19. The rearrangement joined TRBV5-1 to TRBJ1-1; 8 nucleotides in the junction match TRBD1. Source material: peripheral blood. The DNA sequence is given as TGCGCCAGCAGCTTGACAGGGGGTGAGTCGAGCACTGAAGCTTTCTTT. This is translated as CASSLTGGESSTEAFF.